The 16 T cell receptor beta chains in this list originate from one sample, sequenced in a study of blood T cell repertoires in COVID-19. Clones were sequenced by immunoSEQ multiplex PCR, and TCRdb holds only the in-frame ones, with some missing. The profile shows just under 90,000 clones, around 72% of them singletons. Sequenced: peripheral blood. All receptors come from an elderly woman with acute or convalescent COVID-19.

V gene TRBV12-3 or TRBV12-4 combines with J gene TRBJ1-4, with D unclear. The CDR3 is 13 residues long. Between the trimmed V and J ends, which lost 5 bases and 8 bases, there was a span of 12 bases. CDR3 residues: CASSRPGEEKLFF. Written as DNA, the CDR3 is TGTGCCAGCAGTCGGCCTGGAGAAGAAAAACTGTTTTTT.

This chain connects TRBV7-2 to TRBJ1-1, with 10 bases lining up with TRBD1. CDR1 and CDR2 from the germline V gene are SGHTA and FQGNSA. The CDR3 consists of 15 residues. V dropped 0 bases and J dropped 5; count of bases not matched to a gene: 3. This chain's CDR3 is CASSLAGQGGTEAFF. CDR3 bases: TGTGCCAGCAGCTTAGCCGGACAGGGGGGGACTGAAGCTTTCTTT.

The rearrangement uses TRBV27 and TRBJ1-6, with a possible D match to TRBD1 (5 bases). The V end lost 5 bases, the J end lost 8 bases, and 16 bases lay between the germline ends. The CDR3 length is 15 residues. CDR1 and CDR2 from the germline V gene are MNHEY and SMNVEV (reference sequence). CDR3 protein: CASSTRDSGDSPLHF. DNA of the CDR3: TGTGCCAGCAGTACCCGGGACTCGGGGGATTCACCCCTCCACTTT.

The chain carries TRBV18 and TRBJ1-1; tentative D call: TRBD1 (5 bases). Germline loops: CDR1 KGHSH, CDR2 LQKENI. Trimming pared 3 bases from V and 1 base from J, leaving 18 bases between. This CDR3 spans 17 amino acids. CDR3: CASSPSGIVLKNTEAFF. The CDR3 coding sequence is TGTGCCAGCTCACCCTCAGGGATCGTCCTTAAGAACACTGAAGCTTTCTTT.

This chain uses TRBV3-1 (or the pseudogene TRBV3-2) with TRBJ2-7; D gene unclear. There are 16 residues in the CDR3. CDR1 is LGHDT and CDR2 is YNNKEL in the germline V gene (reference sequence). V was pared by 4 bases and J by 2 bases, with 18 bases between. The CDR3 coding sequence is TGTGCCAGCAGCCTCGGAAACCGGGTTCACCCCTACGAGCAGTACTTC. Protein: CASSLGNRVHPYEQYF.

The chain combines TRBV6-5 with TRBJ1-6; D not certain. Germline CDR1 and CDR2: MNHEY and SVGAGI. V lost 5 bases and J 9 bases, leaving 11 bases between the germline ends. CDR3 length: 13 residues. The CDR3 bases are TGTGCCAGCAGTCTTCAAAACGGTTCACCCCTCCACTTT. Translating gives CASSLQNGSPLHF.

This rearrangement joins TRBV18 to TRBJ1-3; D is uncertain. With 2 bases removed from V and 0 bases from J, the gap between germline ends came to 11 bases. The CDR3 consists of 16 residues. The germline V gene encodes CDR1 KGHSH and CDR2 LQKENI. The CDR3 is CASSPLVVSSGNTIYF. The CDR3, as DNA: TGTGCCAGCTCACCATTGGTAGTGAGCTCTGGAAACACCATATATTTT.

The CDR3 nucleotides are TGTGCCAGCAGCCAGGGACTAGCGGGGGAGATGGAGCAGTTCTTC. As protein: CASSQGLAGEMEQFF. V usage is TRBV7-3 and J usage is TRBJ2-1; 14 bases fit TRBD2. Trimming took 5 bases from V and 10 from J; bases not matched to a gene: 7. Germline V gene sequence: CDR1 SGHTA, CDR2 FQGTGA. The CDR3 is 15 residues long.

Written as DNA, the CDR3 is TGTGCCAGCAGTCCAATACAGGGGCCGGATGAAAAACTGTTTTTT. Protein product: CASSPIQGPDEKLFF. The chain has TRBV27 and TRBJ1-4; 7 nucleotides agree with TRBD1. The CDR3 runs 15 residues. The germline CDR1 and CDR2 sequences are MNHEY and SMNVEV (reference sequence). With V trimmed by 5 bases and J by 6 bases, 9 bases remained unmatched.

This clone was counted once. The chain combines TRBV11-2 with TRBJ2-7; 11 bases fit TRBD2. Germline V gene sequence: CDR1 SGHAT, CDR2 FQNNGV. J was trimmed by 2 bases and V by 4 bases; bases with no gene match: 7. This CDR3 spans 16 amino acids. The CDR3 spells CASSSTTSGGPYEQYF. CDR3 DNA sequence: TGTGCCAGCAGCTCCACTACTAGCGGGGGCCCCTACGAGCAGTACTTC.

The CDR3 nucleotides read TGTGCCAGCAGCTATGCCGACAATGAGCAGTTCTTC. It is translated as CASSYADNEQFF. The chain recombines TRBV2 with TRBJ2-1, with D hard to call. The V gene lost 6 bases and the J gene lost 5 bases, with 8 bases spanning the gap. The CDR3 loop spans 12 amino acids. Per the germline V gene, CDR1 is SNHLY and CDR2 is FYNNEI. Together with reference TRBV2 and TRBJ2-1, the CDR3 gives the full variable domain: EPEVTQTPSHQVTQMGQEVILRCVPISNHLYFYWYRQILGQKVEFLVSFYNNEISEKSEIFDDQFSVERPDGSNFTLKIRSTKLEDSAMYFCASSYADNEQFFGPGTRLTVL.

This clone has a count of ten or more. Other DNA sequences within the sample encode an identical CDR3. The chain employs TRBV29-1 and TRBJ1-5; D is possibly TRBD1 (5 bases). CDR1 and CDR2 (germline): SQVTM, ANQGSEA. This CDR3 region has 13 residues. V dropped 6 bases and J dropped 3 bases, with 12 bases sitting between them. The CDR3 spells CSVAGGLNQPQHF. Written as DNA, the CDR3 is TGCAGCGTCGCTGGGGGACTCAATCAGCCCCAGCATTTT.

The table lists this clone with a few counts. CDR3 amino acids: CASSVGTGGDYGYTF. CDR3 nucleotides: TGTGCCAGCAGCGTAGGGACAGGGGGCGACTATGGCTACACCTTC. The chain has TRBV9 and TRBJ1-2; 11 positions agree with TRBD1. From germline, CDR1 is SGDLS and CDR2 YYNGEE. V lost 0 bases to trimming and J lost 3 bases; unmatched junction nucleotides: 1. This CDR3 has 15 amino acids.

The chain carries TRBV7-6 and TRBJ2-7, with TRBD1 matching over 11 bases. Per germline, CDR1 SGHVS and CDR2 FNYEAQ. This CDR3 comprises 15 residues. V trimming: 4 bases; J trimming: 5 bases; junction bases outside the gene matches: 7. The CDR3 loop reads CASSYRTGGRDEQYF. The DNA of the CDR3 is TGTGCCAGCAGCTATCGGACAGGGGGCAGGGACGAGCAGTACTTC.

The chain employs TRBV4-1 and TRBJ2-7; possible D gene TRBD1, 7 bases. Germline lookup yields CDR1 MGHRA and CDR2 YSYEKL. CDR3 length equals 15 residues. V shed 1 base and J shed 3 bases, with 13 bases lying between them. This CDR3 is CASSQVGQGGYEQYF. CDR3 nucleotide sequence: TGCGCCAGCAGCCAAGTTGGCCAGGGGGGCTACGAGCAGTACTTC.

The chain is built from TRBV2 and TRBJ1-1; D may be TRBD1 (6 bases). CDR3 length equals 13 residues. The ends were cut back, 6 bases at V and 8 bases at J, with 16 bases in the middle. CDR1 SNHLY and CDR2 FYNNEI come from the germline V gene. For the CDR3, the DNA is TGTGCCAGCAGATACACGACAGGCGTGGAAGCTTTCTTT. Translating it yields CASRYTTGVEAFF.